Presented here are 9 T cell receptor beta chains from one specimen sequenced in a study of cytomegalovirus exposure and HLA in healthy donors (TCRdb year 2017). The library was obtained by the immunoSEQ multiplex PCR assay. TCRdb took over this immuneACCESS table, retaining in-frame rearrangements with V and J assigned. Such tables are incomplete; in checked studies, under half of the missing clones stem from an unresolved V gene, and the remainder is unexplained. The table for this sample lists some 230,000 clones; just over 90% of them were counted only once. 1% to 1.2% of the sample belongs to the ten largest clones. Sequenced sample: PBMCs. These receptor sequences come from a young woman in good health and CMV-seronegative.

V and J are TRBV6-5 and TRBJ1-1; no clear D. Trimming removed 1 base from V and 6 bases from J, with 12 bases in between. Looked up from germline, CDR1 is MNHEY and CDR2 is SVGAGI. The CDR3 consists of 14 residues. CDR3 sequence: CASSYLRVRPEAFF. Here the CDR3 DNA reads TGTGCCAGCAGTTACTTGAGGGTTAGGCCTGAAGCTTTCTTT.

This chain links TRBV5-4 with TRBJ2-7; D is perhaps TRBD1 (6 bases). Germline CDR1 reads SGHNT; CDR2 reads YYREEE (reference sequence). The CDR3 runs to 14 residues. V lost 2 bases to trimming and J lost 1 base, with 10 bases between them. Here the CDR3 reads CASSLQGSSYEQYF. In DNA form, the CDR3 reads TGTGCCAGCAGCTTACAGGGCAGTTCCTACGAGCAGTACTTC.

The chain employs TRBV20-1 and TRBJ1-1; D unresolved. This CDR3 is built from 11 residues. Trimming cost V 3 bases and J 5 bases, with 7 bases left between them. In germline, CDR1 is DFQATT, CDR2 SNEGSKA (reference sequence). The CDR3 loop reads CSARYGTEAFF. CDR3 in DNA: TGCAGTGCTAGGTACGGGACTGAAGCTTTCTTT.

This CDR3 reads CSVEDLVGEDRPQSNYGYTF. As DNA, the CDR3 is TGCAGCGTTGAAGATCTTGTGGGGGAGGACAGGCCCCAGTCTAACTATGGCTACACCTTC. The gene calls are TRBV29-1 and TRBJ1-2; TRBD1 agrees at 7 bases. Trimming took 0 bases from V and 0 from J; bases not matched to a gene: 19. CDR1 is SQVTM, CDR2 ANQGSEA, per germline. This CDR3 is built from 20 residues.

The V gene is TRBV5-1, the J gene TRBJ1-1; the match to TRBD1 covers 8 bases. The germline V gene encodes CDR1 SGHRS and CDR2 YFSETQ. With V trimmed by 6 bases and J by 1 base, 2 bases remained unmatched. The CDR3 is made up of 13 amino acids. This CDR3 reads CASTGQGNTEAFF. CDR3 DNA sequence: TGCGCCAGCACTGGACAGGGGAACACTGAAGCTTTCTTT.

The chain recombines TRBV18 with TRBJ1-1, with 11 bases lining up with TRBD1. Losses at the gene ends were 5 bases for V and 6 bases for J; bases not matched to a gene: 8. The germline V gene has CDR1 KGHSH and CDR2 LQKENI. This CDR3 contains 15 residues. The CDR3 region has the DNA TGTGCCAGCTCAGCGGGACAGGGGGGCGCCTCTGAAGCTTTCTTT. It encodes CASSAGQGGASEAFF.

The CDR3 reads CASSRYLDRQGQPQHF. As DNA, the CDR3 is TGCGCCAGCAGCCGCTACCTCGATCGACAGGGTCAGCCCCAGCATTTT. The chain combines TRBV4-1 with TRBJ1-5; 7 bases line up with TRBD1. This CDR3 comprises 16 residues. The trim removed 4 bases at V and 6 bases at J, leaving 12 bases unmatched. Germline V gene data show CDR1 as MGHRA and CDR2 as YSYEKL.

The chain has TRBV4-2 and TRBJ2-7; possible D gene TRBD2, 6 bases. The CDR3 sequence is 15 residues long. Germline lookup yields CDR1 LGHNA and CDR2 YNFKEQ. V dropped 1 base and J dropped 3 bases, with 13 bases sitting between them. The CDR3 nucleotides read TGTGCCAGCAGCCAAGTGGGGGACTCTTACTACGAGCAGTACTTC. Encoded protein: CASSQVGDSYYEQYF.

The V and J genes are TRBV28 and TRBJ2-3, with D possibly being TRBD2 (6 bases). This CDR3 is built from 15 residues. The germline gives CDR1 MDHEN, CDR2 SYDVKM. Between the trimmed V and J ends, which lost 7 bases and 4 bases, there was a span of 18 bases. CDR3 region: CASTPPGDRPDTQYF. The CDR3 nucleotides read TGTGCCAGCACCCCACCGGGGGACCGCCCAGATACGCAGTATTTT.